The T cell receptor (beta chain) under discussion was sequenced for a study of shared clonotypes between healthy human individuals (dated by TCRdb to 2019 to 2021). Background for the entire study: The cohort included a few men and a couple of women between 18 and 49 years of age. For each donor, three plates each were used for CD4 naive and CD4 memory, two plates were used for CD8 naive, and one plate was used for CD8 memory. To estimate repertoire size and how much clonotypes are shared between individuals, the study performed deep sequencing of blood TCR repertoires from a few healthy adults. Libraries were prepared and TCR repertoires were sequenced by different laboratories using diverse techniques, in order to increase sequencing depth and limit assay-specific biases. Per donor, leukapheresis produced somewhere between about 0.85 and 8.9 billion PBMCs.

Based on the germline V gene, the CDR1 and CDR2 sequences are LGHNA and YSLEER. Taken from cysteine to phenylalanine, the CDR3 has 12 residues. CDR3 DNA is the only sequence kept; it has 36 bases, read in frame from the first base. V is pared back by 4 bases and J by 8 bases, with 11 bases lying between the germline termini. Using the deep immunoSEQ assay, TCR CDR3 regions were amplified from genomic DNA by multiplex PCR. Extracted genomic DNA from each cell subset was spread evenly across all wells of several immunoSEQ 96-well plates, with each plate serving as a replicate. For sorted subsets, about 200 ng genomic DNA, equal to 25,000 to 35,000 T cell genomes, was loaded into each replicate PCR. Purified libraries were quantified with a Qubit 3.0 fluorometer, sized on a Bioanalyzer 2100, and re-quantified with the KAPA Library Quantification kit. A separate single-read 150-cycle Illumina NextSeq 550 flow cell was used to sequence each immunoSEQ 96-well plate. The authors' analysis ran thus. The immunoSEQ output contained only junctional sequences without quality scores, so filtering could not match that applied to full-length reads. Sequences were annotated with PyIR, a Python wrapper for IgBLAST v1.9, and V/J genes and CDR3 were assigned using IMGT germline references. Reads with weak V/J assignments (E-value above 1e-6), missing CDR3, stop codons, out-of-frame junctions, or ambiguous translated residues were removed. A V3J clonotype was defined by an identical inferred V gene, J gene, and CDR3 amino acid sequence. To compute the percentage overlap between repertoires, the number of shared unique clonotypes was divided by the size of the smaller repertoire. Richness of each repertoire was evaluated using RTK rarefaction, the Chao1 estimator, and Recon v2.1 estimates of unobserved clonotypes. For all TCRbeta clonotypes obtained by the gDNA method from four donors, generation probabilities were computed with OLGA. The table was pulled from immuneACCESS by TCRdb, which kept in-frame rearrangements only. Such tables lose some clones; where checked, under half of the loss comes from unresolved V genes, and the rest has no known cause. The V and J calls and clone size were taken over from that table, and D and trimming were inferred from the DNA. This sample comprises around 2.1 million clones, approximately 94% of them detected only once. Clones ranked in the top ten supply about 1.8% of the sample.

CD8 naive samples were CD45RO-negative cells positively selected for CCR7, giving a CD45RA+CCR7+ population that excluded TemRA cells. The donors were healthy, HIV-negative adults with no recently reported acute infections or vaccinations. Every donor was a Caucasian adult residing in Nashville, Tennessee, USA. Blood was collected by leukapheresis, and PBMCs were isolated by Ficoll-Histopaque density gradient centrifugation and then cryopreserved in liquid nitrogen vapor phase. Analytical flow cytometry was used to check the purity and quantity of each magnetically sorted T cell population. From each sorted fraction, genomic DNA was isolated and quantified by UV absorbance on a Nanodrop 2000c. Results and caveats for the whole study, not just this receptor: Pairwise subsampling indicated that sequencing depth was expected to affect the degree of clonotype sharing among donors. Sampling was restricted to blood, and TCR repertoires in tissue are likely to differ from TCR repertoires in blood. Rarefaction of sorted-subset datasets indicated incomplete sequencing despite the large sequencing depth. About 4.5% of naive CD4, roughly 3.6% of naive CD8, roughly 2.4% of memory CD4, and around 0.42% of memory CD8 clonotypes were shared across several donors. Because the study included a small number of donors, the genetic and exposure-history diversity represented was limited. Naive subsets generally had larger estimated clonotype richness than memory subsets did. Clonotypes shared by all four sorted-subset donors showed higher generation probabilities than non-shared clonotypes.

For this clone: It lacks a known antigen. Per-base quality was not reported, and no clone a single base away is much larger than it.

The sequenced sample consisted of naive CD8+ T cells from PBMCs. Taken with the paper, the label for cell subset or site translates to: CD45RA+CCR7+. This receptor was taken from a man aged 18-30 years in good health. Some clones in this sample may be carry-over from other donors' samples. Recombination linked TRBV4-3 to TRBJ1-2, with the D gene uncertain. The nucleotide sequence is TGCGCCAGCAGCCTCGACGACTGGGGCTACACCTTC. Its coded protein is CASSLDDWGYTF.